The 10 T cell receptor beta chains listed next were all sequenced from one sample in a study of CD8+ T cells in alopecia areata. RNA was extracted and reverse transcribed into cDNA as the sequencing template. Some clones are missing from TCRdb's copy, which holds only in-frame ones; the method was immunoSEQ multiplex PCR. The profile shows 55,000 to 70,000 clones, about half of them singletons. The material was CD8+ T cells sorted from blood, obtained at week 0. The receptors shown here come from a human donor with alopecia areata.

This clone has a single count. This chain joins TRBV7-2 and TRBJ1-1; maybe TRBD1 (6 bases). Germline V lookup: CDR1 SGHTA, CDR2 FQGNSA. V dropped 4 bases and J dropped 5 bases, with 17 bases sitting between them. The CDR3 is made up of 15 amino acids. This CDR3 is CASSYNPGGGTEAFF. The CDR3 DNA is TGTGCCAGCAGCTACAACCCTGGAGGGGGGACTGAAGCTTTCTTT.

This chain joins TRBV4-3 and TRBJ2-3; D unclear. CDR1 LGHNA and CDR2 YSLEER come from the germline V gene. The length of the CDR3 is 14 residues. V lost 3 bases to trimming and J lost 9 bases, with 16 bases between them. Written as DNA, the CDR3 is TGCGCCAGCAGCCACGCCGGACGCATAGAGACGCAGTATTTT. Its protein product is CASSHAGRIETQYF.

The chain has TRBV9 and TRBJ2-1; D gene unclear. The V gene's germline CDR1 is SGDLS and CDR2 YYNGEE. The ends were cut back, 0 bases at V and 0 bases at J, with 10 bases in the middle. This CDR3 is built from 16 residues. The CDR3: CASSVEAASSYNEQFF. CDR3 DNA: TGTGCCAGCAGCGTAGAGGCAGCCAGCTCCTACAATGAGCAGTTCTTC.

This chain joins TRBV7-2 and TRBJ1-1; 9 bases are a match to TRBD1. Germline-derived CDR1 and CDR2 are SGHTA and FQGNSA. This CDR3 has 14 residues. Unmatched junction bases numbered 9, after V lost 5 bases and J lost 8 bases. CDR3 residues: CASSLLTGGREAFF. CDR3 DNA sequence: TGTGCCAGCAGCCTCCTGACAGGGGGTAGGGAAGCTTTCTTT. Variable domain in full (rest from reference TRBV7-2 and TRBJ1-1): GAGVSQSPSNKVTEKGKDVELRCDPISGHTALYWYRQSLGQGLEFLIYFQGNSAPDKSGLPSDRFSAERTGGSVSTLTIQRTQQEDSAVYLCASSLLTGGREAFFGQGTRLTVV.

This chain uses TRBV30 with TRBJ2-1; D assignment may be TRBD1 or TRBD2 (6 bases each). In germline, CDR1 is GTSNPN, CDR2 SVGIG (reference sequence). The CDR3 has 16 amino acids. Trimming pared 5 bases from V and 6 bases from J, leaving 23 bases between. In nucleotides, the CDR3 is TGTGCCTGGGGAGATAGTGCGGAGGGGGGTTTCAATGAGCAGTTCTTC. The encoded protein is CAWGDSAEGGFNEQFF.

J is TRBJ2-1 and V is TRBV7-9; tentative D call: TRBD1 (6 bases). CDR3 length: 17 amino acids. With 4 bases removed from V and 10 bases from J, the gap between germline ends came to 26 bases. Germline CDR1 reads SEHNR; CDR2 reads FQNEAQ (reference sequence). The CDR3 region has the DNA TGTGCCAGCAGCTCTGGTGAGGGGGAGAATCTGGCCAACGAGCAGTTCTTC. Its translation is CASSSGEGENLANEQFF.

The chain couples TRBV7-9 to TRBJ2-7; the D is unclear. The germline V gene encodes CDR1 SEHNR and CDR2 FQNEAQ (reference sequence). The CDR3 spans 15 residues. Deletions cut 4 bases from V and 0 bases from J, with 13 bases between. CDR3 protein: CASSSSITTSYEQYF. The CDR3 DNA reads TGTGCCAGCAGCTCATCGATTACAACCTCCTACGAGCAGTACTTC.

The DNA for the CDR3 is TGTGCCAGCAGCAAGACTAGCGGGCTCCAAGAGACCCAGTACTTC. Protein sequence: CASSKTSGLQETQYF. The gene calls are TRBV5-6 and TRBJ2-5; 10 bases line up with TRBD2. After removal of 4 bases from V and 1 base from J, the junction contained 4 bases not matched to a gene. The CDR3 is 15 residues long. Looked up from germline, CDR1 is SGHDT and CDR2 is YYEEEE.

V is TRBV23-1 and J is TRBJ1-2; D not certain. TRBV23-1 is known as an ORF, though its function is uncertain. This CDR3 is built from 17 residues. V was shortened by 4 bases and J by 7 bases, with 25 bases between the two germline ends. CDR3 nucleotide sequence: TGCGCCAGCAGTCGAACCTCGTCGACGCACGATGCCCTTGGCTACACCTTC. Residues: CASSRTSSTHDALGYTF.

CDR3 in DNA: TGTGCCAGCAGCCTAAGCTTCGAGCAGTTCTTC. Amino acids: CASSLSFEQFF. V usage is TRBV7-9 and J usage is TRBJ2-1; no reliable D call. The CDR3 is 11 residues long. CDR1 SEHNR and CDR2 FQNEAQ come from the germline V gene (reference sequence). V lost 5 bases and J 10 bases, leaving 9 bases between the germline ends.